The T cell receptor beta chain described here comes from a study of cytomegalovirus exposure and HLA in healthy donors. Trimming took off 7 bases at V and 0 bases at J, with 7 bases between the two ends. CDR3 length equals 14 residues. Germline CDR1 SNHLY, CDR2 FYNNEI. General observations from the study: Across donors, most TCRs were seen rarely, yet some public ones were widespread.

This clone occurred a few times. Antigen unknown. In the PCR, 60 Vbeta and 13 Jbeta primers were used. Using immunoSEQ multiplex PCR, the repertoire was profiled, and TCRdb retains in-frame clones only, with some absent. The repertoire has more than 80,000 clones, 60% to 80% of them found once; the top ten carry approximately 3%. Sequenced material: PBMCs. This TCR came from a man in his 60s in good health and CMV-seronegative. V and J are TRBV2 and TRBJ2-6; perhaps TRBD1 as D (5 bases). The CDR3 DNA is TGTGCCAGCACCAGGGCCTCTGGGGCCAACGTCCTGACTTTC. As protein: CASTRASGANVLTF.